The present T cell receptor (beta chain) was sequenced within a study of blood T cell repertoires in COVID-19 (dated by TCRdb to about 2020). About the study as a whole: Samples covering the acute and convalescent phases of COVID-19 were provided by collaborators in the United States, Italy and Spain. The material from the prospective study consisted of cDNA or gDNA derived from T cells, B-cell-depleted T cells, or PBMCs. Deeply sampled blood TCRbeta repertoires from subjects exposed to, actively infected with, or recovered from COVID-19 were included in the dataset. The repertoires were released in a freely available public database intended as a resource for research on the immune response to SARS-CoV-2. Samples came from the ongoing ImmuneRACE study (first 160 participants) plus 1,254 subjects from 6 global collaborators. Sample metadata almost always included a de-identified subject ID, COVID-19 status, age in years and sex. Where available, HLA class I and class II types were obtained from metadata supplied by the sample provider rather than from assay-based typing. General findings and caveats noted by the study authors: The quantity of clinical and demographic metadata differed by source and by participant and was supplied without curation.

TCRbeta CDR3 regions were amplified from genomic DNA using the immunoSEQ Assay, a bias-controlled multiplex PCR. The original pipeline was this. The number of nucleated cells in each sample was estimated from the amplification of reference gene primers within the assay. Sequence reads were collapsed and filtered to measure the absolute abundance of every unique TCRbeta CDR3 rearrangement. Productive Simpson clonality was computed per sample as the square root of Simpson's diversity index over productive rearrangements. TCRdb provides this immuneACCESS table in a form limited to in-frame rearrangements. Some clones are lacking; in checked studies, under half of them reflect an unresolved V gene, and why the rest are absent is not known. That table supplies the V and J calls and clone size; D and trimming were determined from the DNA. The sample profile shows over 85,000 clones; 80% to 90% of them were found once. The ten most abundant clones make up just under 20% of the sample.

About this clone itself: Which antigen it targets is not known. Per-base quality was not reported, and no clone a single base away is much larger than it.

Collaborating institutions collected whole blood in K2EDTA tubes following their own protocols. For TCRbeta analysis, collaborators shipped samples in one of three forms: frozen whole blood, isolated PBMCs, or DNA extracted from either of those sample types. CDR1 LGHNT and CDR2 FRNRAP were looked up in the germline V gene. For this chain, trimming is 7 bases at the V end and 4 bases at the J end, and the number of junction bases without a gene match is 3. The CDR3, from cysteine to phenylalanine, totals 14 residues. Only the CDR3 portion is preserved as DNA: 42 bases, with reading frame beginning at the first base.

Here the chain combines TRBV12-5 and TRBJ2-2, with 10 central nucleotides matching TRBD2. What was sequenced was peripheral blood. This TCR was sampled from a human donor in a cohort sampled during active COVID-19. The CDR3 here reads CASVIAGGTGELFF. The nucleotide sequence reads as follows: TGTGCTAGTGTTATAGCGGGAGGCACCGGGGAGCTGTTTTTT.